A single sample gave rise to the 18 T cell receptor beta chains below, sequenced in a study of identical twins. Via MiXCR, TCRdb re-called the 5' RACE reads, giving one row per CDR3 protein. This sample has some 730,000 distinct CDR3 sequences; approximately 18% occur once, and the top ten carry around 14%. The same sample was also used in a study of T cells expressing NK-cell markers.

Specimen: PBMCs. The receptor source for this set is a woman under 30 in good health.

J is TRBJ2-5 and V is TRBV2; 10 nucleotides line up with TRBD2. CDR1 and CDR2 (germline): SNHLY, FYNNEI. There are 16 residues in the CDR3. With 2 bases clipped from V and 4 bases from J, the junction kept 7 bases outside the gene matches. This chain's CDR3 is CASSEFASGGGETQYF. The CDR3 DNA is TGTGCCAGCAGTGAATTCGCTAGCGGGGGAGGAGAGACCCAGTACTTC.

This clonotype was seen a handful of times. CDR3 sequence (DNA): TGCAGTGCTGAAGACAGGCATCAAGAGACCCAGTACTTC. As protein: CSAEDRHQETQYF. The rearrangement uses TRBV20-1 and TRBJ2-5; tentative D call: TRBD1 (6 bases). Germline V lookup: CDR1 DFQATT, CDR2 SNEGSKA (reference sequence). This CDR3 spans 13 amino acids. V shed 5 bases and J shed 2 bases, with 12 bases lying between them.

This clonotype came up a few times. J is TRBJ2-1 and V is TRBV3-1; the match to TRBD2 covers 14 bases. J gave up 6 bases and V 4 bases, and 20 bases lay outside the gene matches. This CDR3 region has 21 residues. Germline assignment: CDR1 LGHDT and CDR2 YNNKEL (reference sequence). This chain's CDR3 is CASSLTSGGAFMVPSRNEQFF. For the CDR3, the DNA is TGTGCCAGCAGCCTGACTAGCGGGGGGGCTTTTATGGTTCCATCCCGCAATGAGCAGTTCTTC.

The CDR3 nucleotides read TGTGCCAGCAGCACATTGCCTGGGAGCCTCCCCTACAATGAGCAGTTCTTC. This codes for CASSTLPGSLPYNEQFF. The rearrangement uses TRBV7-2 and TRBJ2-1, with D perhaps TRBD2 (5 bases). The CDR3 is 17 residues long. The V gene's germline CDR1 is SGHTA and CDR2 FQGNSA. V lost 5 bases, J lost 2 bases, and 19 bases lay in between. The complete variable domain, with remaining parts taken from reference TRBV7-2 and TRBJ2-1, reads GAGVSQSPSNKVTEKGKDVELRCDPISGHTALYWYRQSLGQGLEFLIYFQGNSAPDKSGLPSDRFSAERTGGSVSTLTIQRTQQEDSAVYLCASSTLPGSLPYNEQFFGPGTRLTVL.

V gene TRBV20-1 combines with J gene TRBJ2-3; D is unclear. This CDR3 has 13 residues. The V end was cut by 3 bases, the J end by 5 bases, with 12 bases between. Germline V gene lookup returns CDR1 DFQATT and CDR2 SNEGSKA (reference sequence). CDR3 region: CSASQTPGDTQYF. The DNA for the CDR3 is TGCAGTGCTAGCCAGACCCCCGGAGATACGCAGTATTTT.

This clonotype was counted only a few times. V and J are TRBV12-3 or TRBV12-4 and TRBJ2-4; D may be TRBD2 (7 bases). This CDR3 spans 16 amino acids. The V and J ends lost 3 bases and 0 bases respectively, with 12 bases between them. The CDR3 sequence is CASSLRGGLAKNIQYF. CDR3 DNA: TGTGCCAGCAGTTTGAGGGGGGGCCTAGCCAAAAACATTCAGTACTTC.

This rearrangement joins TRBV20-1 to TRBJ1-4, with D unresolved. This CDR3 is 14 amino acids long. CDR1 and CDR2 from the germline V gene are DFQATT and SNEGSKA (reference sequence). Trimming took 7 bases from V and 3 from J, leaving 15 bases between them. This chain's CDR3 is CSVPPLTSNEKLFF. The CDR3 coding sequence is TGCAGTGTACCCCCTCTGACGTCTAATGAAAAACTGTTTTTT.

This clonotype was seen only a few times. This chain connects TRBV10-3 to TRBJ2-2; 7 bases fit TRBD2. Germline V lookup: CDR1 ENHRY, CDR2 SYGVKD. After removal of 8 bases from V and 6 bases from J, the junction contained 6 bases not matched to a gene. The CDR3 loop spans 13 amino acids. The CDR3 loop reads CAIGGLVPGELFF. The CDR3 nucleotides read TGTGCCATCGGCGGACTAGTCCCCGGGGAGCTGTTTTTT.

This clonotype was counted only a few times. The chain carries TRBV6-1 and TRBJ1-1, with no clear D. V gave up 6 bases and J gave up 5 bases, with 19 bases separating them. Germline CDR1 reads MNHNS; CDR2 reads SASEGT. The length of the CDR3 is 15 residues. The CDR3 spells CASSDGVLGRTEAFF. The CDR3 coding sequence is TGTGCCAGCAGCGACGGGGTTCTGGGGAGGACTGAAGCTTTCTTT.

This clonotype was observed a few times. This chain links TRBV20-1 with TRBJ2-1; D may be TRBD1 (5 bases). From germline, CDR1 is DFQATT and CDR2 SNEGSKA (reference sequence). V dropped 8 bases and J dropped 7 bases, with 15 bases sitting between them. The CDR3 sequence is 12 residues long. In DNA form, the CDR3 reads TGCAGTCCAAAGATCCAGGGAAATGAGCAGTTCTTC. Its protein product is CSPKIQGNEQFF.

This clonotype occurred a few times. The chain recombines TRBV29-1 with TRBJ2-7, with D maybe TRBD2 (5 bases). The germline gives CDR1 SQVTM, CDR2 ANQGSEA. Between the trimmed V and J ends, which lost 5 bases and 2 bases, there was a span of 13 bases. This CDR3 has 13 residues. CDR3 sequence: CSVTNGMTYEQYF. Here the CDR3 DNA reads TGCAGCGTTACCAACGGGATGACCTACGAGCAGTACTTC.

Only a few counts were recorded for this clonotype. The rearrangement links TRBV27 to TRBJ1-1; no clear D gene. The length of the CDR3 is 14 residues. Per germline, CDR1 MNHEY and CDR2 SMNVEV (reference sequence). V shed 4 bases and J shed 0 bases, with 9 bases lying between them. In DNA form, the CDR3 reads TGTGCCAGCAGTTATCGACGGATGAACACTGAAGCTTTCTTT. It encodes CASSYRRMNTEAFF.

This clonotype was observed many times. The genes are TRBV4-3 and TRBJ2-5, with D possibly being TRBD1 or TRBD2 (5 bases each). Germline V gene data show CDR1 as LGHNA and CDR2 as YSLEER. This CDR3 has 16 residues. Trimming stripped 0 bases from V and 1 base from J, with 12 bases between. CDR3 sequence: CASSQDLPGTQETQYF. In DNA, the CDR3 is TGCGCCAGCAGCCAAGATCTGCCCGGGACCCAAGAGACCCAGTACTTC.

The gene calls are TRBV4-3 and TRBJ2-4, with 7 bases aligning to TRBD1. CDR3 length: 18 residues. Germline CDR1 and CDR2: LGHNA and YSLEER. V was clipped by 4 bases and J by 0 bases; unmatched bases: 12. CDR3 in DNA: TGCGCCAGCAGCCCTTCTGCGGGCAGGGGGTTAGCCAAAAACATTCAGTACTTC. Translating it yields CASSPSAGRGLAKNIQYF.

This chain uses TRBV7-2 with TRBJ2-1, with a possible D match to TRBD2 (5 bases). Germline CDR1 SGHTA, CDR2 FQGNSA. The CDR3 spans 13 residues. V lost 6 bases to trimming and J lost 0 bases, with 6 bases between them. The CDR3: CASRTTSYNEQFF. CDR3 bases: TGTGCCAGCAGGACTACCTCCTACAATGAGCAGTTCTTC. The entire variable domain, with the rest obtained from reference TRBV7-2 and TRBJ2-1, is as follows: GAGVSQSPSNKVTEKGKDVELRCDPISGHTALYWYRQSLGQGLEFLIYFQGNSAPDKSGLPSDRFSAERTGGSVSTLTIQRTQQEDSAVYLCASRTTSYNEQFFGPGTRLTVL.

The chain recombines TRBV29-1 with TRBJ2-1; 10 positions agree with TRBD2. This CDR3 spans 16 amino acids. Trimming removed 8 bases from V and 9 bases from J; junction bases left unmatched: 19. The germline gives CDR1 SQVTM, CDR2 ANQGSEA. The CDR3 loop is CSRIRASGRPHGEQFF. The CDR3 DNA is TGCAGCCGGATTCGGGCTAGCGGGAGACCCCATGGTGAGCAGTTCTTC.

The CDR3 loop reads CASSLIGGPSGEQYF. The CDR3 bases are TGTGCCAGCAGCTTAATAGGCGGACCCAGTGGCGAGCAGTACTTC. V is TRBV7-3 and J is TRBJ2-7, with D unresolved. V was cut by 1 base and J by 6 bases, with 16 bases left in between. Germline CDR1 is SGHTA and CDR2 is FQGTGA. CDR3 length: 15 amino acids.

A word on this clonotype: The CDR3 does not end in the conserved phenylalanine or tryptophan, so this is likely a read error. The rearrangement uses TRBV7-9 and TRBJ1-5, with 7 bases lining up with TRBD1. Unmatched junction bases numbered 8, after V lost 5 bases and J lost 7 bases. CDR1 and CDR2 from the germline V gene are SEHNR and FQNEAQ (reference sequence). This CDR3 has 14 amino acids. The CDR3 DNA reads as TGTGCCAGCAGCGAGAGACAGGGCGGCCAGCCCCAGCATTAT. This codes for CASSERQGGQPQHY.